Below are 4 T cell receptor beta chains sequenced from a single sample in a study of breast tumors, draining lymph nodes, adjacent tissues. TCRdb redid the calling of the multiplex PCR reads with MiXCR, one entry per CDR3 protein. This table has approximately 13,000 distinct CDR3 sequences, about 34% appearing once. Source material: breast tumor tissue. Source of these receptors: a female donor with breast cancer. Some clones in this sample may be carry-over from other donors' samples.

This clonotype was seen at least ten times. This sequence joins TRBV4-1 and TRBJ2-2; TRBD2 matches 9 bases. Germline values: CDR1 MGHRA, CDR2 YSYEKL. The CDR3 spans 16 residues. The V segment lost 1 base and the J segment 7 bases; nucleotides outside the gene matches: 7. Here the CDR3 DNA reads TGCGCCAGCAGCCAAGCGCCGCGGGGGGGTGTCGGGGAGCTGTTTTTT. Translated, it gives CASSQAPRGGVGELFF.

This clonotype was counted at least ten times. The chain carries TRBV19 and TRBJ2-3; no definite D call. The CDR3 has 13 residues. V was shortened by 10 bases and J by 1 base, with 12 bases between the two germline ends. CDR1 LNHDA and CDR2 SQIVND come from the germline V gene (reference sequence). This chain's CDR3 is CATEISGTDTQYF. The DNA for the CDR3 is TGTGCCACCGAGATTTCCGGCACAGATACGCAGTATTTT.

The chain couples TRBV19 to TRBJ2-7; TRBD2 matches at 7 bases. V shed 5 bases and J 3 bases; nucleotides not matched to a gene: 10. The CDR3 runs 15 residues. The germline V gene has CDR1 LNHDA and CDR2 SQIVND (reference sequence). This chain's CDR3 is CASSQKLTSYYEQYF. The DNA for the CDR3 is TGTGCCAGTAGTCAGAAGTTGACTAGCTACTACGAGCAGTACTTC. Full variable domain (missing parts from reference TRBV19 and TRBJ2-7): DGGITQSPKYLFRKEGQNVTLSCEQNLNHDAMYWYRQDPGQGLRLIYYSQIVNDFQKGDIAEGYSVSREKKESFPLTVTSAQKNPTAFYLCASSQKLTSYYEQYFGPGTRLTVT.

This clonotype has ten or more counts. The chain employs TRBV20-1 and TRBJ1-2, with 9 bases aligning to TRBD1. Unmatched junction bases numbered 7, after V lost 3 bases and J lost 5 bases. Germline V gives CDR1 DFQATT, CDR2 SNEGSKA (reference sequence). The CDR3 has 14 residues. DNA for the CDR3: TGCAGTGCTAGGCGCGGGGGGACAGGGTATGGCTACACCTTC. This codes for CSARRGGTGYGYTF.